Listed below are T cell receptor beta chains from one sample, sequenced in a study of cytomegalovirus exposure and HLA in healthy donors. Measured with immunoSEQ multiplex PCR; TCRdb has only the in-frame clones, and not every one. The sample carries around 280,000 clones, over 85% recorded once. The specimen sequenced was PBMCs. The receptors shown here come from a woman younger than 35 in good health and CMV-seronegative. CDR3s include the opening cysteine and the closing phenylalanine or tryptophan. A D gene is named only where the DNA matches it firmly. Expanded clones are given a class, and other clones once, few, many or no size at all.

v_gene	d_gene	abundance	j_gene	len	CDR3nt	CDR3aa
TRBV27	TRBD1	.	TRBJ1-5	15	TGTGCCAGCAGTTACAGGGGGCGCCTTAATCAGCCCCAGCATTTT	CASSYRGRLNQPQHF
TRBV7-8	.	.	TRBJ1-1	13	TGTGCCAGCAGCTCGCAGGGGTACACTGAAGCTTTCTTT	CASSSQGYTEAFF
TRBV5-4	TRBD2	.	TRBJ2-1	19	TGTGCCAGCAGCTTACGACTAGCGGGGGGGCGGAGCTCCTACAATGAGCAGTTCTTC	CASSLRLAGGRSSYNEQFF
TRBV5-1	TRBD1	.	TRBJ2-2	15	TGCGCCAGCAGCGGGGGACAGGGGAACACCGGGGAGCTGTTTTTT	CASSGGQGNTGELFF
TRBV6-1	.	.	TRBJ1-1	14	TGTGCCAGCATTTCGCCAGAGAGGGTCACTGAAGCTTTCTTT	CASISPERVTEAFF
TRBV29-1	.	.	TRBJ1-2	15	TGCAGCGTTGGGTCTTCAGGGGATCCGCGAAATGGCTACACCTTC	CSVGSSGDPRNGYTF
TRBV6-1	TRBD1	.	TRBJ2-1	16	TGTGCCAGCAGTGGGGAGGAAGGGGACAGGTTCAATGAGCAGTTCTTC	CASSGEEGDRFNEQFF
TRBV2	TRBD1	.	TRBJ1-5	16	TGTGCCAGTGTCCCGGGACAGGGATATGGCAATCAGCCCCAGCATTTT	CASVPGQGYGNQPQHF
TRBV6-1	TRBD1	.	TRBJ1-1	15	TGTGCCAGCAGTGAAGGGGCAGGGGGTAACACTGAAGCTTTCTTT	CASSEGAGGNTEAFF
TRBV30	.	.	TRBJ2-1	11	TGTGCCTGGAGTCTGGTAGATGAGCAGTTCTTC	CAWSLVDEQFF
TRBV27	.	.	TRBJ1-2	13	TGTGCCAGCAGGATGGCAGGGGACTATGGCTACACCTTC	CASRMAGDYGYTF
TRBV6-5	.	once	TRBJ1-2	14	TGTGCCAGCAGCGTCAGGGATTTTAACTATGGCTACACCTTC	CASSVRDFNYGYTF
TRBV6-6	.	once	TRBJ1-3	15	TGTGCCAGCAGCGAAGAGACAGCGACTGGAAACACCATATATTTT	CASSEETATGNTIYF